This record concerns one T cell receptor (beta chain) sequence. This clone was observed a single time. Its antigen remains unidentified. No per-base quality is available; no much larger clone lies one base away. At one collaborating source in Seattle, patients were enrolled during active infection and were followed longitudinally through the course of disease. Each collaborating institution followed its own protocols to collect whole blood in K2EDTA tubes. Collaborator samples were shipped for TCRbeta analysis as frozen whole blood, isolated PBMCs, or DNA extracted from either sample type. TCRbeta CDR3 regions were amplified from genomic DNA by means of the immunoSEQ Assay, a bias-controlled multiplex PCR. As for the authors' bioinformatics: The number of nucleated cells in each sample was estimated by amplification of reference gene primers within the assay. To quantify the absolute abundance of each unique TCRbeta CDR3 rearrangement, sequence reads were collapsed and filtered. For each sample, productive Simpson clonality was calculated by taking the square root of Simpson's diversity index across productive rearrangements. The source is immuneACCESS, and TCRdb retained only in-frame sequences with V and J called. Part of the clones is not carried over; for the studies checked, unresolved V genes explain less than half of this, and the remainder is unexplained. The V and J calls and clone size come from that table; D and trimming were worked out from the DNA. A total of tens of thousands of clones appear in this sample, 76% of them only once. The ten top clones hold more than 12% of the sample.

Trimming removed 3 bases from V and 5 bases from J, leaving 10 bases between the germline ends. The CDR1 and CDR2 encoded by the germline V gene (reference sequence) are LGHDT and YNNKEL. The CDR3 measures 13 amino acids from cysteine to phenylalanine. Just the 39-base CDR3 DNA is kept, in frame starting at base 1. These data come from a study of blood T cell repertoires in COVID-19 (dated by TCRdb to 2020 to 2022). In terms of the full investigation: The collaborator samples originated in the United States, Italy and Spain and spanned the acute and convalescent phases of COVID-19. HLA class I and class II types, where available, came from metadata supplied by the sample provider rather than from assay-based typing. The repertoires were made available in a free public database intended to serve as a resource for research on the immune response to SARS-CoV-2. The sample metadata nearly always contained a de-identified subject ID, COVID-19 status, age in years and sex. Subjects who had been exposed to COVID-19, were actively infected with it, or had recovered from it provided the deeply sampled blood TCRbeta repertoires that made up the dataset. The material from the prospective study consisted of cDNA or gDNA derived from T cells, B-cell-depleted T cells, or PBMCs. Samples came from the ongoing ImmuneRACE study (first 160 participants) plus 1,254 subjects from 6 global collaborators. Study-wide findings and limitations: How much clinical and demographic metadata was included differed by source and by participant, and the metadata was provided uncurated.

Sequenced: peripheral blood. The chain is encoded by TRBV3-1 (or the pseudogene TRBV3-2) joined to TRBJ2-5, with the D segment identity uncertain. The clonotype comes from a man aged 60-69 years with COVID-19, enrolled during active disease. The CDR3 reads as follows: CASSHTPRETQYF. The sequenced DNA is TGTGCCAGCAGCCATACTCCGAGGGAGACCCAGTACTTC.